This T cell receptor beta chain was identified during a study of control samples from healthy donors and cancer patients. Trimming left V 1 base short and J 5 bases short, with 12 bases between. This CDR3 is built from 14 residues. Germline-derived CDR1 and CDR2 are SGHRS and YFSETQ. Measured with immunoSEQ multiplex PCR; TCRdb has only the in-frame clones, and not every one. The sample holds approximately 100,000 clones, about 88% seen once. The receptor was isolated from a man in his 70s with lung cancer. Sequencing used PBMCs. The chain is built from TRBV5-1 and TRBJ2-5, with D possibly TRBD1 on 5 matching bases. The CDR3 reads CASSLMTAAETQYF. The CDR3 nucleotides read TGCGCCAGCAGCTTGATGACAGCCGCGGAGACCCAGTACTTC.